The following is a T cell receptor beta chain sequence with its context. Its cognate antigen is unknown. TCRdb passed the reads through MiXCR, listing each CDR3 protein once. Of some 940,000 distinct CDR3 sequences in the sample, 31% were seen once. The data stem from a study of T cell repertoires in cytomegalovirus infection. For the study at large: CMV epitopes that were recently identified and HLA-C-restricted were used alongside well-studied HLA-B-restricted ones. Evidence of both CMV infection and a matching HLA type came from public TCR beta signatures. General study results and limits: The response measured ex vivo was dominated by TCR beta clonotypes (HLA-C-restricted and CMV-specific). Adding up the frequency of public TCR beta families identified people who carried CMV plus the relevant HLA.

Germline V gives CDR1 MNHEY, CDR2 SVGEGT. The CDR3 consists of 17 residues. The trim removed 7 bases at V and 2 bases at J, leaving 12 bases unmatched. The rearrangement joins TRBV6-2 or TRBV6-3 to TRBJ2-2, with 8 bases that match TRBD2. This clonotype was obtained from a human donor in good health (CMV status not recorded). Some clones in this sample may be carry-over from other donors' samples. This specimen was cultured CD8+ T cells from PBMCs, taken from culture after CMV antigen stimulation. CDR3 sequence: CASIYSGLAGNTGELFF. CDR3 coding DNA: TGTGCCAGCATCTACTCCGGACTAGCAGGAAACACCGGGGAGCTGTTTTTT.